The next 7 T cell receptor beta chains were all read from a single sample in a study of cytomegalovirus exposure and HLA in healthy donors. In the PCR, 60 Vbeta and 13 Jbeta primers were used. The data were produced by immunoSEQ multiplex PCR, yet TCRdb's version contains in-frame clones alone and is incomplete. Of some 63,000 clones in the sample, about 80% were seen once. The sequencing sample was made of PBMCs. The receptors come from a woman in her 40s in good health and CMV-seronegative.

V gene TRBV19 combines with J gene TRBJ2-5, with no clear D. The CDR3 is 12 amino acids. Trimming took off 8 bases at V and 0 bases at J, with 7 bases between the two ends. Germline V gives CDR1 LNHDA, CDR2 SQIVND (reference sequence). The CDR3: CASRSYQETQYF. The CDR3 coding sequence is TGTGCCAGTCGGTCGTACCAAGAGACCCAGTACTTC.

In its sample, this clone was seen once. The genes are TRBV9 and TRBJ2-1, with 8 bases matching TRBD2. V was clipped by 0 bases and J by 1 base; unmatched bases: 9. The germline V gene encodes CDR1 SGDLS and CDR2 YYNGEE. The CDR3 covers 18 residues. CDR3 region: CASSVALAEGLSYNEQFF. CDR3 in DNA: TGTGCCAGCAGCGTAGCACTAGCGGAAGGACTTTCCTACAATGAGCAGTTCTTC.

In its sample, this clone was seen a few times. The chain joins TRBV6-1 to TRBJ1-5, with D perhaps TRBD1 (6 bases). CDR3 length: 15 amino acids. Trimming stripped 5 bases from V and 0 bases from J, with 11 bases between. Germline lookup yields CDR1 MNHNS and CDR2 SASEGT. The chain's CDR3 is CASSRTGLSNQPQHF. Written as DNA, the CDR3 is TGTGCCAGCAGTAGAACAGGGCTTAGCAATCAGCCCCAGCATTTT.

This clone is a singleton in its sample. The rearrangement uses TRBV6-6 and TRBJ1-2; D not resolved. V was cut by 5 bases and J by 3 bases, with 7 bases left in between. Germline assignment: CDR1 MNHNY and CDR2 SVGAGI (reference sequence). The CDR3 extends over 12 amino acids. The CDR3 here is CASSNSDYGYTF. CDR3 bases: TGTGCCAGCAGTAATTCAGACTATGGCTACACCTTC.

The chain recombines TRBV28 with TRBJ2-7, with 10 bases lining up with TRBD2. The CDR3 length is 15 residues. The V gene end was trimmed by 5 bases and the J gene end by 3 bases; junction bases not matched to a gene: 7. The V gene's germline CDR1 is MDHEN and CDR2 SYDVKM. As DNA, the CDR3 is TGTGCCAGCAGTATTAGGACTAGCGGCCGCTACGAGCAGTACTTC. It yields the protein CASSIRTSGRYEQYF.

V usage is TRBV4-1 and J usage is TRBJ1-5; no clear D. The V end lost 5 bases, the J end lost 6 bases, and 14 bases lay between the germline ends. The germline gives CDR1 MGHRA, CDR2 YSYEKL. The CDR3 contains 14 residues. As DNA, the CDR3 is TGCGCCAGCAGCTTCCAATCGGAGGGTCAGCCCCAGCATTTT. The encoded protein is CASSFQSEGQPQHF.

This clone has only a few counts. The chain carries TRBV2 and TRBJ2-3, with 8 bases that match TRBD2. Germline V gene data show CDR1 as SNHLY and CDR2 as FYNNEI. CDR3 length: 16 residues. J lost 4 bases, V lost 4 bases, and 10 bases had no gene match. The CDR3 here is CASSALAGRAPDTQYF. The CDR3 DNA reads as TGTGCCAGCAGTGCTCTAGCCGGGAGGGCCCCAGATACGCAGTATTTT. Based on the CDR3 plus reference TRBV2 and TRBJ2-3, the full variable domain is EPEVTQTPSHQVTQMGQEVILRCVPISNHLYFYWYRQILGQKVEFLVSFYNNEISEKSEIFDDQFSVERPDGSNFTLKIRSTKLEDSAMYFCASSALAGRAPDTQYFGPGTRLTVL.